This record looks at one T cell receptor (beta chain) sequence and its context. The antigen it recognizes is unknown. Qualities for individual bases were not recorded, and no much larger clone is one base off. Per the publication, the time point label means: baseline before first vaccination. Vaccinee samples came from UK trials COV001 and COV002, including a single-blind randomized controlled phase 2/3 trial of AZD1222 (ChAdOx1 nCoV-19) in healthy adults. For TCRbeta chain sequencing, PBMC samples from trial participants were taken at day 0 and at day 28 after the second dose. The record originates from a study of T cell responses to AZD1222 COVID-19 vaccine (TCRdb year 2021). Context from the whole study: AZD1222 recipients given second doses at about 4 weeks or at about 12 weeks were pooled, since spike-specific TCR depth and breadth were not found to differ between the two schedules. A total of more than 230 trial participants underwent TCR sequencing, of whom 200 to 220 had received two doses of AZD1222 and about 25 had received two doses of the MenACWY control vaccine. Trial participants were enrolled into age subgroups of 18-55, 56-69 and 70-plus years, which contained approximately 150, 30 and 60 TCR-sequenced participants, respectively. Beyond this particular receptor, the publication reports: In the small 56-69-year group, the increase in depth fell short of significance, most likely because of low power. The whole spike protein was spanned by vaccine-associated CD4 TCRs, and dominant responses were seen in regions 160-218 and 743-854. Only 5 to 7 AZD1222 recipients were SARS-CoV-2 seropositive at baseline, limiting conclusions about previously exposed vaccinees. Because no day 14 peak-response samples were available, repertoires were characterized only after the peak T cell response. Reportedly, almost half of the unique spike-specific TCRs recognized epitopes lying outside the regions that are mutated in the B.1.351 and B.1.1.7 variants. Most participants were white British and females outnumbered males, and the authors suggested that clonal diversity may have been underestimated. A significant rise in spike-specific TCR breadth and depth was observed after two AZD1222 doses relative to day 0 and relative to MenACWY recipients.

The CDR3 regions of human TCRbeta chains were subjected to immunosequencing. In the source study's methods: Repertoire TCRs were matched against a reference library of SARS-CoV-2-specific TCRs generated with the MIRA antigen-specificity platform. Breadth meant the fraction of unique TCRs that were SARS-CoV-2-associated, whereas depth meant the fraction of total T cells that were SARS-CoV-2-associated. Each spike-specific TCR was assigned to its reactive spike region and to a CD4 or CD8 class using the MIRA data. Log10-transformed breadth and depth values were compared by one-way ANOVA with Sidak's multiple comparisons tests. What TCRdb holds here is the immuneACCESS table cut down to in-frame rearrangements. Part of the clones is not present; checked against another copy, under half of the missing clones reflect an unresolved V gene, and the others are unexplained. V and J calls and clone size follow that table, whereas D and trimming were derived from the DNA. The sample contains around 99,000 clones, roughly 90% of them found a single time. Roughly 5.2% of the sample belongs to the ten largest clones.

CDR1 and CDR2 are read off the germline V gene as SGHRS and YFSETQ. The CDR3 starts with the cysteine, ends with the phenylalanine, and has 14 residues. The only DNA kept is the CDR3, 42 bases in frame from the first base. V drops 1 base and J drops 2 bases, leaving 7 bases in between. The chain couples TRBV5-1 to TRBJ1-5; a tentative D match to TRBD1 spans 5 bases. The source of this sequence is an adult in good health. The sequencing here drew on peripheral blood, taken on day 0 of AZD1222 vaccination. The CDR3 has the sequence CASSLRGGNQPQHF. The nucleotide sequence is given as TGCGCCAGCAGCTTGCGGGGGGGCAATCAGCCCCAGCATTTT.